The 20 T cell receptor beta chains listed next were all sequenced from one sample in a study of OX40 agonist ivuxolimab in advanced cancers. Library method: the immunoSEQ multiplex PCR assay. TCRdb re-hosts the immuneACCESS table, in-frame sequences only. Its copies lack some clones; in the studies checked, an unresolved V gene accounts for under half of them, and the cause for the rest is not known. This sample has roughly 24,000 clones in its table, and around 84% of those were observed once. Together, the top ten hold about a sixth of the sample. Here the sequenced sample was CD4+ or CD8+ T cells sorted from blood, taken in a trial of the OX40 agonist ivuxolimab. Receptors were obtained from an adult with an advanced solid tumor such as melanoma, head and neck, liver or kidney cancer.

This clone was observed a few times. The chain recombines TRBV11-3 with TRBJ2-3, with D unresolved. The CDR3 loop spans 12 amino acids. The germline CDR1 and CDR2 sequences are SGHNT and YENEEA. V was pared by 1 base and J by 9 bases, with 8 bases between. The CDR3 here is CASSLAEDTQYF. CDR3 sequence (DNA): TGTGCCAGCAGCTTAGCGGAAGACACGCAGTATTTT.

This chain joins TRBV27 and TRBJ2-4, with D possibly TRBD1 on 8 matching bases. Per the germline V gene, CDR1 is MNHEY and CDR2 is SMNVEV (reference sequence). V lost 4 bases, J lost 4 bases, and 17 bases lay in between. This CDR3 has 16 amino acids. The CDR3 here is CASSSKAQGGKNIQYF. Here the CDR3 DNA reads TGTGCCAGCAGTTCTAAAGCACAGGGGGGGAAAAACATTCAGTACTTC.

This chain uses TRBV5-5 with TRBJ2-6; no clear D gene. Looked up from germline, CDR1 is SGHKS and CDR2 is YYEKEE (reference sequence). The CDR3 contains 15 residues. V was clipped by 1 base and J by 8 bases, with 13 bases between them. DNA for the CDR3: TGTGCCAGCAGCTTGTCGAGATTTTCTTCCAACGTCCTGACTTTC. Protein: CASSLSRFSSNVLTF.

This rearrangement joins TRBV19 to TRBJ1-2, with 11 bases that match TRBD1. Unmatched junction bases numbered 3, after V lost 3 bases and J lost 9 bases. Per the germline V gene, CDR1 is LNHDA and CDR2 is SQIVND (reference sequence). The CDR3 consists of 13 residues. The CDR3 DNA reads TGTGCCAGTAGTATCCGGGACAGGGGGAGCTACACCTTC. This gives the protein CASSIRDRGSYTF.

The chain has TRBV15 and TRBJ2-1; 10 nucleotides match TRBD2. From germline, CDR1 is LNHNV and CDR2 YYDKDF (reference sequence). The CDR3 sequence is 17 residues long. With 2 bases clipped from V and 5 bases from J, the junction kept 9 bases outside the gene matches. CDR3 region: CATSRHRLAGPNNEQFF. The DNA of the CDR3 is TGTGCCACCAGCAGACACCGACTAGCGGGCCCGAACAATGAGCAGTTCTTC. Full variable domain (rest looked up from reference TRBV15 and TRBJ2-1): DAMVIQNPRYQVTQFGKPVTLSCSQTLNHNVMYWYQQKSSQAPKLLFHYYDKDFNNEADTPDNFQSRRPNTSFCFLDIRSPGLGDTAMYLCATSRHRLAGPNNEQFFGPGTRLTVL.

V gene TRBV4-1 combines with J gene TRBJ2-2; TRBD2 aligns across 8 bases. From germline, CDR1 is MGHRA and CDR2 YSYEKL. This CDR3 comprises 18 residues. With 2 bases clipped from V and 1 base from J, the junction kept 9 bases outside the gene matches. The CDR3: CASSQSFSGGLNTGELFF. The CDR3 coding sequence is TGCGCCAGCAGCCAAAGTTTCAGCGGGGGCCTGAACACCGGGGAGCTGTTTTTT.

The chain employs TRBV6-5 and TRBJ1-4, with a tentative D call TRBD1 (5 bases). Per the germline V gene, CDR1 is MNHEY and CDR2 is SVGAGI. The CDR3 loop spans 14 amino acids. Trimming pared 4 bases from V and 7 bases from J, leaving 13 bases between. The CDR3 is CASSWARGGEKLFF. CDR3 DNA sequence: TGTGCCAGCAGTTGGGCCCGGGGGGGTGAAAAACTGTTTTTT.

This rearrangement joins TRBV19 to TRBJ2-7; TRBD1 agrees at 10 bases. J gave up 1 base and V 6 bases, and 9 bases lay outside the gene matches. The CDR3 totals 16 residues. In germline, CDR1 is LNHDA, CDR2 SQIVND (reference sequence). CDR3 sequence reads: CASSFTGTGASYEQYF. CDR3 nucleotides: TGTGCCAGTAGCTTTACCGGGACAGGGGCGTCCTACGAGCAGTACTTC.

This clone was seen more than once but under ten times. The CDR3 loop is CSVVGGDGYTF. CDR3 DNA sequence: TGCAGCGTTGTAGGAGGGGATGGCTACACCTTC. The chain recombines TRBV29-1 with TRBJ1-2, with a weak D call TRBD1 (5 bases). Trimming stripped 4 bases from V and 6 bases from J, with 9 bases between. CDR1 and CDR2 (germline): SQVTM, ANQGSEA. The CDR3 contains 11 residues. Based on the CDR3 plus reference TRBV29-1 and TRBJ1-2, the full variable domain is SAVISQKPSRDICQRGTSLTIQCQVDSQVTMMFWYRQQPGQSLTLIATANQGSEATYESGFVIDKFPISRPNLTFSTLTVSNMSPEDSSIYLCSVVGGDGYTFGSGTRLTVV.

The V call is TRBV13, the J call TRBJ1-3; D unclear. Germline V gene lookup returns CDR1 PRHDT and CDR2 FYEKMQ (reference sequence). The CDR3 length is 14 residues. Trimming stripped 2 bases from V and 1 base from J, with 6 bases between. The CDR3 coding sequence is TGTGCCAGCAGCTTAAGAGGTTCTGGAAACACCATATATTTT. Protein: CASSLRGSGNTIYF.

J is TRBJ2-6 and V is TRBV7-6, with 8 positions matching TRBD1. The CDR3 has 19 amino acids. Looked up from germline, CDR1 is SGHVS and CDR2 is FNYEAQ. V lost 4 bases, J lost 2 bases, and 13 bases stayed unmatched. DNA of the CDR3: TGTGCCAGCAGCTCGCAACCTCTCTCAGGGGGCACTGGGGCCAACGTCCTGACTTTC. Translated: CASSSQPLSGGTGANVLTF.

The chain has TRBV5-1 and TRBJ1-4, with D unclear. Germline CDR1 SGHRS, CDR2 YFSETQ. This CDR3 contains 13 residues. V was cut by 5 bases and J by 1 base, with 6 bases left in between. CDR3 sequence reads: CASRIKTNEKLFF. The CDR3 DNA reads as TGCGCCAGCAGAATCAAAACTAATGAAAAACTGTTTTTT. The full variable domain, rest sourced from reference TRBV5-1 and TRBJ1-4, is KAGVTQTPRYLIKTRGQQVTLSCSPISGHRSVSWYQQTPGQGLQFLFEYFSETQRNKGNFPGRFSGRQFSNSRSEMNVSTLELGDSALYLCASRIKTNEKLFFGSGTQLSVL.

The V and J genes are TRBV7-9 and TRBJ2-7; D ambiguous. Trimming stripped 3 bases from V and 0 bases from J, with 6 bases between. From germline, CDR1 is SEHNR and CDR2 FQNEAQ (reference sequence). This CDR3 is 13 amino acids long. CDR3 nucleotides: TGTGCCAGCAGCTTGGCAGCCTCCTACGAGCAGTACTTC. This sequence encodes CASSLAASYEQYF.

The CDR3 DNA is TGTGCCAGCACCGATGCAGGCGGGAGCGCAGATACGCAGTATTTT. Its translation is CASTDAGGSADTQYF. The rearrangement joins TRBV5-5 to TRBJ2-3, with 7 bases lining up with TRBD2. Germline CDR1 is SGHKS and CDR2 is YYEKEE (reference sequence). V was pared by 6 bases and J by 4 bases, with 11 bases of the junction left unmatched. This CDR3 has 15 amino acids. Complete variable domain (other parts from reference TRBV5-5 and TRBJ2-3): DAGVTQSPTHLIKTRGQQVTLRCSPISGHKSVSWYQQVLGQGPQFIFQYYEKEERGRGNFPDRFSARQFPNYSSELNVNALLLGDSALYLCASTDAGGSADTQYFGPGTRLTVL.

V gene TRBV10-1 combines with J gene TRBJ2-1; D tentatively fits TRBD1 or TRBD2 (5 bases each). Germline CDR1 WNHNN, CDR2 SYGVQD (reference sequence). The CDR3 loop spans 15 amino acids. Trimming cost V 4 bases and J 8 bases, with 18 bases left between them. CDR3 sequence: CASSAGSLAGHEQFF. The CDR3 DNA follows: TGCGCCAGCAGTGCGGGGAGTCTAGCAGGGCATGAGCAGTTCTTC.

DNA of the CDR3: TGTGCCAGCAGTGAGTTGGGACGTACGTCTGGACCCCAGCATTTT. It codes for CASSELGRTSGPQHF. J is TRBJ1-5 and V is TRBV2; D may be TRBD1 (5 bases). Trimming took off 3 bases at V and 10 bases at J, with 19 bases between the two ends. This CDR3 has 15 amino acids. Germline lookup yields CDR1 SNHLY and CDR2 FYNNEI.

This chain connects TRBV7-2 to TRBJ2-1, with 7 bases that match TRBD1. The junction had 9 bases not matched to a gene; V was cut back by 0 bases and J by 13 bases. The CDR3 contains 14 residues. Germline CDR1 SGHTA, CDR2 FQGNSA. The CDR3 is CASSLAASGGFQFF. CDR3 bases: TGTGCCAGCAGCTTAGCAGCGTCAGGGGGATTTCAGTTCTTC.

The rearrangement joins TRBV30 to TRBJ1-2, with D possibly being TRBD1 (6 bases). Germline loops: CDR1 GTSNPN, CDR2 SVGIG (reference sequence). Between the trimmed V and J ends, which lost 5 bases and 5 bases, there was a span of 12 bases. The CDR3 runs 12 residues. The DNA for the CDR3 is TGTGCCTGGGGGGGAGGGGGTTATGGCTACACCTTC. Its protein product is CAWGGGGYGYTF.

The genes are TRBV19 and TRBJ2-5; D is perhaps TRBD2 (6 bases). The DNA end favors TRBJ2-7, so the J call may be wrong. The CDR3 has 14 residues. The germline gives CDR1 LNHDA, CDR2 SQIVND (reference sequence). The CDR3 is CASSISGVEYEQYF. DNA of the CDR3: TGTGCCAGTAGTATTTCGGGAGTAGAGTACGAGCAGTACTTC.

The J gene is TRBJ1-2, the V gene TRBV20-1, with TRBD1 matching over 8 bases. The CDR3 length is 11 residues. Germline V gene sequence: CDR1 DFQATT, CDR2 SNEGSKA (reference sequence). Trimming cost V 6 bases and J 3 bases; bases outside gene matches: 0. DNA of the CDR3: TGCAGTGCACAGGGGGACTATGGCTACACCTTC. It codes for CSAQGDYGYTF.